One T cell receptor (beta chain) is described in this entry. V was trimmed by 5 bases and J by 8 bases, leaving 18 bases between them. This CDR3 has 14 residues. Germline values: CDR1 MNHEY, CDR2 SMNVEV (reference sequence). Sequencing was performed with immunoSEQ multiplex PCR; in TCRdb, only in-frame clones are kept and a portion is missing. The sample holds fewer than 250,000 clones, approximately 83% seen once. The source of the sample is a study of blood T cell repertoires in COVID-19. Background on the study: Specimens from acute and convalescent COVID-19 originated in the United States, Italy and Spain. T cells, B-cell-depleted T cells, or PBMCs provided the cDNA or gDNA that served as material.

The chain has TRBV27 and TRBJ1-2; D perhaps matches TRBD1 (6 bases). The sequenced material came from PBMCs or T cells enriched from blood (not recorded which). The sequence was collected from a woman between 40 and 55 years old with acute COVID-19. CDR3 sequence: CASSPGTWGRGYTF. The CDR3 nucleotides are TGTGCCAGCAGTCCAGGGACCTGGGGGCGCGGCTACACCTTC.